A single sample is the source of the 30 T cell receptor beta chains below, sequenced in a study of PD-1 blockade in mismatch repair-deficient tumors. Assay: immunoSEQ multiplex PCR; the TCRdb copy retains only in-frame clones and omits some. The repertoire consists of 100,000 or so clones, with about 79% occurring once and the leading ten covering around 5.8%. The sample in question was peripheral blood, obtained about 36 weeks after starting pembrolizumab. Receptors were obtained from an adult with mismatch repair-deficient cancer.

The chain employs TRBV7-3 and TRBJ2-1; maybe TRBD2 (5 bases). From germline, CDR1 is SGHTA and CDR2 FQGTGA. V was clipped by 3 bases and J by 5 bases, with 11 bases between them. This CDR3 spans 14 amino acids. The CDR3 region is CASSFPAGDNEQFF. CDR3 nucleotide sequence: TGTGCCAGCAGCTTTCCGGCCGGGGACAATGAGCAGTTCTTC.

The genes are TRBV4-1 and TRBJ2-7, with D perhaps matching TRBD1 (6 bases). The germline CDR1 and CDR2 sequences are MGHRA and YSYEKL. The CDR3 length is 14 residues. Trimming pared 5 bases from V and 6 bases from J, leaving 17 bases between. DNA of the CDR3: TGCGCCAGCAGCTTTCGGGACACCCTATCCGAGCAGTACTTC. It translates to CASSFRDTLSEQYF.

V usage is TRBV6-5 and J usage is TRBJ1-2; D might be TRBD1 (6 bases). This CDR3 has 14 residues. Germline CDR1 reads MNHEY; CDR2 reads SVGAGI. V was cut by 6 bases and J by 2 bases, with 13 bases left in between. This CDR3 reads CASSYRDLNYGYTF. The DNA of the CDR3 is TGTGCCAGCAGCTACAGGGACTTAAACTATGGCTACACCTTC.

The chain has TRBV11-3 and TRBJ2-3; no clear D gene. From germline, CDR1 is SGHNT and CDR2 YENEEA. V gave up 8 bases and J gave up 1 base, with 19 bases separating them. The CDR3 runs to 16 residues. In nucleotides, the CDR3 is TGTGCCAGCCACCCCTCTGACCGATCTGGCACAGATACGCAGTATTTT. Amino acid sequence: CASHPSDRSGTDTQYF.

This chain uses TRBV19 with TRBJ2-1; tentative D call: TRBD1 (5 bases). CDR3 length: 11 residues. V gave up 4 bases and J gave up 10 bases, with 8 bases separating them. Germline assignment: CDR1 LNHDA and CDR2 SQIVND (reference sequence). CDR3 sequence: CASSKGLEQFF. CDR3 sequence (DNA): TGTGCCAGTAGTAAGGGGTTGGAGCAGTTCTTC.

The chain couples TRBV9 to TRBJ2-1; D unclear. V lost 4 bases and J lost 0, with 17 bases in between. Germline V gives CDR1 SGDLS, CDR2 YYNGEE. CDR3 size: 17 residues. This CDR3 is CASSPTPGSYSYNEQFF. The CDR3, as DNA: TGTGCCAGCAGCCCAACCCCCGGCAGCTACTCCTACAATGAGCAGTTCTTC.

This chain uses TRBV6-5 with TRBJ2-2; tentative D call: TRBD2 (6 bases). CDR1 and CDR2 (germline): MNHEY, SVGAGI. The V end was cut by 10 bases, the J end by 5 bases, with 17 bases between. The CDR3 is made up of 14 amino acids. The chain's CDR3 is CATAGLSVTGELFF. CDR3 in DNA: TGTGCCACCGCGGGACTTTCGGTTACCGGGGAGCTGTTTTTT.

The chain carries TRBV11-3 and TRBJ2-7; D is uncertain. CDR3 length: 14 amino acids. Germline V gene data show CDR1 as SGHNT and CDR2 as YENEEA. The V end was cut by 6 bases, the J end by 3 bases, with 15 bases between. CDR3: CASSLSAGFYEQYF. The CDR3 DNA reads TGTGCCAGCAGTCTCTCCGCCGGGTTCTACGAGCAGTACTTC.

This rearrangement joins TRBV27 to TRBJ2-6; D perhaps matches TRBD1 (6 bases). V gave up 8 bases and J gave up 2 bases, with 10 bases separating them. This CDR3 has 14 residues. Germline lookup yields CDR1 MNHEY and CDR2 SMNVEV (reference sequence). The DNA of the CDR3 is TGTGCCAGCGCGACAGGCGCTGGGGCCAACGTCCTGACTTTC. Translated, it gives CASATGAGANVLTF.

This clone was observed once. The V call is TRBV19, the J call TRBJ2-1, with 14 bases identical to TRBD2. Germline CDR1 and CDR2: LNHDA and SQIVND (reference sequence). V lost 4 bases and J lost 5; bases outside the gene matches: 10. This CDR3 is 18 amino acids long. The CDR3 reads CASSTRLAGGPENNEQFF. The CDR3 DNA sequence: TGTGCCAGTAGTACCAGACTAGCGGGAGGGCCGGAGAACAATGAGCAGTTCTTC. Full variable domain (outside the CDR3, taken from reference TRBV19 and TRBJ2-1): DGGITQSPKYLFRKEGQNVTLSCEQNLNHDAMYWYRQDPGQGLRLIYYSQIVNDFQKGDIAEGYSVSREKKESFPLTVTSAQKNPTAFYLCASSTRLAGGPENNEQFFGPGTRLTVL.

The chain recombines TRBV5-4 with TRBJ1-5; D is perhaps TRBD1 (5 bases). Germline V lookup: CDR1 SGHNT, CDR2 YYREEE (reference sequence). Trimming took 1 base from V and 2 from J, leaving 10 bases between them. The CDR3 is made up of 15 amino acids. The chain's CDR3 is CASSLQGTGNQPQHF. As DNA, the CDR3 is TGTGCCAGCAGCTTGCAGGGCACGGGCAATCAGCCCCAGCATTTT.

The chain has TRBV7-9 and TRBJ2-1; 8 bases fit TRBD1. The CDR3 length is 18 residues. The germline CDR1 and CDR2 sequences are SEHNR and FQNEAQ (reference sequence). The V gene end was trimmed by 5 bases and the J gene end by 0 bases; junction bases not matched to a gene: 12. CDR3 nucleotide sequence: TGTGCCAGCAGCCCCCCCCGGACAGGGTTCAGCTCCTACAATGAGCAGTTCTTC. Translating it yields CASSPPRTGFSSYNEQFF.

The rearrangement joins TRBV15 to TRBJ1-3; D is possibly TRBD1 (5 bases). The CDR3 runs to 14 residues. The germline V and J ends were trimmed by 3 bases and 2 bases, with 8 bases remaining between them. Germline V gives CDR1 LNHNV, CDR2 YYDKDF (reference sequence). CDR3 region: CATSRTETGNTIYF. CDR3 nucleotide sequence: TGTGCCACCAGCAGGACAGAAACTGGAAACACCATATATTTT.

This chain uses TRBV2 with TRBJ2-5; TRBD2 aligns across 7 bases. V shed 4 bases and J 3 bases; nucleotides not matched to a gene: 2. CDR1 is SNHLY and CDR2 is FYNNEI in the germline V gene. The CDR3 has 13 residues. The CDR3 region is CASSVLAEETQYF. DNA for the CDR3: TGTGCCAGCAGTGTTCTAGCGGAAGAGACCCAGTACTTC.

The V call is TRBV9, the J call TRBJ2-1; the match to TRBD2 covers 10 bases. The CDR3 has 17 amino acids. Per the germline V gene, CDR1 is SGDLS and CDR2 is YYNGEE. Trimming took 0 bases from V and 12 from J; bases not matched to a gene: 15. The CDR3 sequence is CASSVGGLAGVLELQFF. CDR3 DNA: TGTGCCAGCAGCGTAGGAGGTCTAGCGGGAGTATTGGAGTTGCAGTTCTTC.

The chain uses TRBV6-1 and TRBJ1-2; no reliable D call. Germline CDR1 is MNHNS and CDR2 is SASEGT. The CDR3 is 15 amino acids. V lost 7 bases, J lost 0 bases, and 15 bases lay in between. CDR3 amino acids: CASIGGQVANYGYTF. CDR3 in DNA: TGTGCCAGCATAGGAGGGCAGGTAGCTAACTATGGCTACACCTTC.

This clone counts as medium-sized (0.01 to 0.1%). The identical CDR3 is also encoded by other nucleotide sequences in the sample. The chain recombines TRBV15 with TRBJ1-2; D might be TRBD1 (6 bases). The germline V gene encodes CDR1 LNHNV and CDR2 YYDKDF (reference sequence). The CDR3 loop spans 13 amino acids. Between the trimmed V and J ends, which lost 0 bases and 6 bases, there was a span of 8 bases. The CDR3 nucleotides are TGTGCCACCAGCAGAGAGGAGGGGGATGGCTACACCTTC. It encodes CATSREEGDGYTF.

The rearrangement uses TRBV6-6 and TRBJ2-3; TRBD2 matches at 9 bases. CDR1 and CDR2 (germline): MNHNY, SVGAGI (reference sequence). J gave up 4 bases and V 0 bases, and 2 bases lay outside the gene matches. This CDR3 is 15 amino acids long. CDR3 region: CASSYSSGRPDTQYF. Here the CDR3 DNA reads TGTGCCAGCAGTTACTCGAGCGGGAGGCCAGATACGCAGTATTTT.

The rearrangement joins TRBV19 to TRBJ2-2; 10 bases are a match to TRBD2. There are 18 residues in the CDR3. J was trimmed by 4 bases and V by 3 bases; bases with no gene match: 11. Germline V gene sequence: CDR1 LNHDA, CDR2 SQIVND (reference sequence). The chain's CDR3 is CASSMGLAGVPGTGELFF. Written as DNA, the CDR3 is TGTGCCAGTAGTATGGGGCTAGCGGGAGTCCCGGGCACCGGGGAGCTGTTTTTT.

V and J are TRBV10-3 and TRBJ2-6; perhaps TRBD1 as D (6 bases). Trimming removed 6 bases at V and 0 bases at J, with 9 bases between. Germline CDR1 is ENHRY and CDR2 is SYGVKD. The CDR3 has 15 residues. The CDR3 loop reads CAIRSGASGANVLTF. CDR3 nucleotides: TGTGCCATCAGGTCAGGGGCCTCTGGGGCCAACGTCCTGACTTTC.

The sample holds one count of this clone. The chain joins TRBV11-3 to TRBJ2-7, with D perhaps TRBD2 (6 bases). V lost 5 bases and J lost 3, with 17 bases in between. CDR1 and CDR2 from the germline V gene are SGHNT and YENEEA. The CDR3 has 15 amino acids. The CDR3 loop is CASSPRLGRHYEQYF. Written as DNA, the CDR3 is TGTGCCAGCAGCCCCCGACTAGGTCGACACTACGAGCAGTACTTC.

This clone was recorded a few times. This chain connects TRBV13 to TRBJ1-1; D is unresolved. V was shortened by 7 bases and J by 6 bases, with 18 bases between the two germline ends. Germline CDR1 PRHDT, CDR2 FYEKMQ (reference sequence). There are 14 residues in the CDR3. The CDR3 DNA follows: TGTGCCAGCATGAGACTCTCCGGGATGCCTGAAGCTTTCTTT. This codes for CASMRLSGMPEAFF.

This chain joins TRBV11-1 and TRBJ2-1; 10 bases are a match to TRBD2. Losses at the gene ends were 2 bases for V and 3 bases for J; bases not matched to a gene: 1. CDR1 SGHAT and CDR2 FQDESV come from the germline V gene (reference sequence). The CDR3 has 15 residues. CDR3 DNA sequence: TGTGCCAGCAGCTTAACTAGCGGGATCTACAATGAGCAGTTCTTC. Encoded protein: CASSLTSGIYNEQFF.

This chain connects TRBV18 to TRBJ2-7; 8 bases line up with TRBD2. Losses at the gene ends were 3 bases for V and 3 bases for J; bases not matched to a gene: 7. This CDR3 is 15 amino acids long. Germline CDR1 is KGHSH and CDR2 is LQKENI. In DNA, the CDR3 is TGTGCCAGCTCACCGGGTAGCGGGATGGTCTACGAGCAGTACTTC. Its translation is CASSPGSGMVYEQYF.

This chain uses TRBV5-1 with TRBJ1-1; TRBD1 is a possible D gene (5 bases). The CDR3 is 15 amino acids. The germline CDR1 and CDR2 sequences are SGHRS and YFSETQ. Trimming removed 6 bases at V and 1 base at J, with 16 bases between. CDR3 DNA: TGCGCCAGCAACCCCCTCCCGGGGGGGAACACTGAAGCTTTCTTT. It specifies CASNPLPGGNTEAFF.

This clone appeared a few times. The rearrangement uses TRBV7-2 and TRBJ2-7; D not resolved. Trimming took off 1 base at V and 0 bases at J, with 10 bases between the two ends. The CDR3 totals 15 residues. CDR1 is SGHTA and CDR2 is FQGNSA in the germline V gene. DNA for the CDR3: TGTGCCAGCAGCTTAGGGGCCAGCTCCTCCTACGAGCAGTACTTC. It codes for CASSLGASSSYEQYF.

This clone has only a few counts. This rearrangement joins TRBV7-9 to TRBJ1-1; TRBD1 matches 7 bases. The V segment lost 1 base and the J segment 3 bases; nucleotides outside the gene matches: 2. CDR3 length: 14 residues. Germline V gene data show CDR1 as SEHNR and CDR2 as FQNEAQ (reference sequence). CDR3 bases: TGTGCCAGCAGCTTAGGACAGGGACACACTGAAGCTTTCTTT. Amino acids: CASSLGQGHTEAFF.

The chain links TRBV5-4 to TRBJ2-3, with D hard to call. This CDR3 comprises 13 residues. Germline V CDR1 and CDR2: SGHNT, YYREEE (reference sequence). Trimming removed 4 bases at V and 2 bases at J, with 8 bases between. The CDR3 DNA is TGTGCCAGCAGCCGGACCACCACAGATACGCAGTATTTT. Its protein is CASSRTTTDTQYF. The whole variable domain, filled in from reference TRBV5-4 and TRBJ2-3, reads ETGVTQSPTHLIKTRGQQVTLRCSSQSGHNTVSWYQQALGQGPQFIFQYYREEENGRGNFPPRFSGLQFPNYSSELNVNALELDDSALYLCASSRTTTDTQYFGPGTRLTVL.

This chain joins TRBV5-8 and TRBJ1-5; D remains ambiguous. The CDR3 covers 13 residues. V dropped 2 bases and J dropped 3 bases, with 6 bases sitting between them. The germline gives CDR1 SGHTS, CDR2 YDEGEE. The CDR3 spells CASSFGANQPQHF. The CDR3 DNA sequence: TGTGCCAGCAGCTTTGGTGCCAATCAGCCCCAGCATTTT. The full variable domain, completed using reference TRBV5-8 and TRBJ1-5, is EAGVTQSPTHLIKTRGQQATLRCSPISGHTSVYWYQQALGLGLQFLLWYDEGEERNRGNFPPRFSGRQFPNYSSELNVNALELEDSALYLCASSFGANQPQHFGDGTRLSIL.

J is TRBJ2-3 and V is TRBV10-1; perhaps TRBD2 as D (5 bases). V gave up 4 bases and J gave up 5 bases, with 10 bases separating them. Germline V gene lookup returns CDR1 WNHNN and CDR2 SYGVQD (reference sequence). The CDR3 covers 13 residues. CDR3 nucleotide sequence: TGCGCCAGCAGTGCCAGCCGGGGAGATACGCAGTATTTT. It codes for CASSASRGDTQYF.